Listed below are T cell receptor beta chains from one sample, sequenced in a study of blood T cell repertoires in COVID-19. The data were produced by immunoSEQ multiplex PCR, yet TCRdb's version contains in-frame clones alone and is incomplete. In the table there are 120,000 to 150,000 clones, just under 90% of which are singletons. The sequenced sample was peripheral blood. The source is a woman in her thirties or forties with acute or convalescent COVID-19. The CDR3 runs from the conserved cysteine through the conserved F or W. Fields, in order: CDR3 protein, V gene.

CDR3aa: CASSSGLSYEQYF; v_gene: TRBV11-3
CDR3aa: CASSRGYAYEQYF; v_gene: TRBV5-5
CDR3aa: CASSLMAVPNTGELFF; v_gene: TRBV7-2
CDR3aa: CASSLDGQFSGNTIYF; v_gene: TRBV7-6
CDR3aa: CASSLALQETQYF; v_gene: TRBV7-7
CDR3aa: CASNLGWLEDTQYF; v_gene: TRBV5-1
CDR3aa: CASSQERGATNEKLFF; v_gene: TRBV14
CDR3aa: CASSLLTGILEKLFF; v_gene: TRBV4-1
CDR3aa: CASSSGSVSMETQYF; v_gene: TRBV7-2
CDR3aa: CASSPDGDRALSYEQYF; v_gene: TRBV28
CDR3aa: CASSPYLEGTEAFF; v_gene: TRBV18
CDR3aa: CASSLSGGVRTQYF; v_gene: TRBV5-4
CDR3aa: CASSRDRVVYEQYF; v_gene: TRBV25-1
CDR3aa: CACPLGQLNEKLFF; v_gene: TRBV30
CDR3aa: CASSPTGNEQYF; v_gene: TRBV9
CDR3aa: CASSSRGFSTDTQYF; v_gene: TRBV7-3
CDR3aa: CAISAGWGNTGELFF; v_gene: TRBV10-3
CDR3aa: CASTRTSGSYEQYF; v_gene: TRBV6-5
CDR3aa: CASSLIPGPDTQYF; v_gene: TRBV11-1
CDR3aa: CASSLDGGRTDTQYF; v_gene: TRBV13
CDR3aa: CASSMGRKRTNTDTQYF; v_gene: TRBV19
CDR3aa: CASRDNRGNNEKLFF; v_gene: TRBV27
CDR3aa: CASSPPRHGSYEQYF; v_gene: TRBV3-1/TRBV3-2
CDR3aa: CAIRKGQLNTEAFF; v_gene: TRBV10-3
CDR3aa: CASSEYGGRKTQYF; v_gene: TRBV25-1
CDR3aa: CASSYGTGFNSGYTF; v_gene: TRBV6-5
CDR3aa: CASSLRAGGPGYEQYF; v_gene: TRBV6-2/TRBV6-3
CDR3aa: CASSFNPHYNTEAFF; v_gene: TRBV28
CDR3aa: CASSRVGRGETEAFF; v_gene: TRBV6-2/TRBV6-3
CDR3aa: CAWSLAMETQYF; v_gene: TRBV30
CDR3aa: CASSLPRRSYEQYF; v_gene: TRBV19
CDR3aa: CSASRSGYTF; v_gene: TRBV20-1
CDR3aa: CASRAALGWSGELFF; v_gene: TRBV7-6
CDR3aa: CASSPPSRRWSGELFF; v_gene: TRBV18
CDR3aa: CASHHERGGTDTQYF; v_gene: TRBV28
CDR3aa: CASSHLPPSGGAGTKTQYF; v_gene: TRBV3-1/TRBV3-2
CDR3aa: CARSITPGLGIPDTQYF; v_gene: TRBV5-3
CDR3aa: CAISESGGMNTEAFF; v_gene: TRBV10-3
CDR3aa: CASSRTTGTGRNEQFF; v_gene: TRBV7-9
CDR3aa: CASSYTGLSNQPQHF; v_gene: TRBV6-6
CDR3aa: CASSRYDRGNTEAFF; v_gene: TRBV5-6
CDR3aa: CASSLSTRDTGPEAFF; v_gene: TRBV28
CDR3aa: CAWATAQETQYF; v_gene: TRBV30
CDR3aa: CASSQDYRAGGLSYGYTF; v_gene: TRBV4-1
CDR3aa: CASNLADNTGELFF; v_gene: TRBV9
CDR3aa: CASSRYRELSGNTIYF; v_gene: TRBV4-1
CDR3aa: CASSKNGGQPFFLHF; v_gene: TRBV21-1
CDR3aa: CAWSRVRGNTDTQYF; v_gene: TRBV30